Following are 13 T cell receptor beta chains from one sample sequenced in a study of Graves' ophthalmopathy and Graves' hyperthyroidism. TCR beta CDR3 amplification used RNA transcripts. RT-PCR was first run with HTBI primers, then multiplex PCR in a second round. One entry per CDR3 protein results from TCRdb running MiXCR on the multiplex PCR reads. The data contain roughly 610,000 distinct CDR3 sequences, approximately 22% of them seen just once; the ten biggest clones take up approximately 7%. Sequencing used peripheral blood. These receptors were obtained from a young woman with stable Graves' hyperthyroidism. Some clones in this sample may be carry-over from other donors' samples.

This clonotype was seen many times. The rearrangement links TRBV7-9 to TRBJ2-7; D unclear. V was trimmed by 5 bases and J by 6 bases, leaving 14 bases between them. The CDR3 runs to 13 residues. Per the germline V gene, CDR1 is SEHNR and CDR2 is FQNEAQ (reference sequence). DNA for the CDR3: TGTGCCAGCAGCGCCCGCAGTCTCGGCGAGCAGTACTTC. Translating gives CASSARSLGEQYF.

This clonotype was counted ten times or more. CDR3 in amino acids: CASSIALGGHGYTF. CDR3 sequence (DNA): TGTGCCAGTAGTATAGCCCTTGGCGGCCATGGCTACACCTTC. This chain links TRBV19 with TRBJ1-2; D is unclear. The CDR3 is 14 amino acids. With 1 base removed from V and 6 bases from J, the gap between germline ends came to 12 bases. The germline CDR1 and CDR2 sequences are LNHDA and SQIVND (reference sequence).

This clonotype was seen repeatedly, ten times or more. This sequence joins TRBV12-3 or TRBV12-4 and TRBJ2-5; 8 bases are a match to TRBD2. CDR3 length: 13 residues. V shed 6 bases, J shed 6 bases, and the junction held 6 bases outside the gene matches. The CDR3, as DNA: TGTGCCAGCAGCTCCTCGGGGGGGCAGACCCAGTACTTC. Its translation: CASSSSGGQTQYF.

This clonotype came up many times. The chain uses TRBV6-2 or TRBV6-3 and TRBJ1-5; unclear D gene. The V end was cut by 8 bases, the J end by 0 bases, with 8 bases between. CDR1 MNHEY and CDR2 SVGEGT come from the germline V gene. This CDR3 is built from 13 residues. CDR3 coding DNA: TGTGCCAGCGCCTTGAGTAGCAATCAGCCCCAGCATTTT. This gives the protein CASALSSNQPQHF.

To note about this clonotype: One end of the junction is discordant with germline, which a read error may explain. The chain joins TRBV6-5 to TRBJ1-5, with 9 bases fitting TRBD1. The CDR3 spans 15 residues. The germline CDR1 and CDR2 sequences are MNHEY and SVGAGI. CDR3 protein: CASSSQGTGNQPPRF. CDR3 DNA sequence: TGTGCCAGCAGTTCGCAAGGGACAGGGAACCAGCCCCCGCGTTTT.

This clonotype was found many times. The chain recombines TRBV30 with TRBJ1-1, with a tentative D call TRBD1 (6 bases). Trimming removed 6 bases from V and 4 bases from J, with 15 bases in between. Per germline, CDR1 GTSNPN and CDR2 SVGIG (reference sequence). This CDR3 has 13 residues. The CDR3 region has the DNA TGTGCCTGTTGGGTGGGGGCGGTCACTGAAGCTTTCTTT. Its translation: CACWVGAVTEAFF. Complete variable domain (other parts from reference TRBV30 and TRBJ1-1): SQTIHQWPATLVQPVGSPLSLECTVEGTSNPNLYWYRQAAGRGLQLLFYSVGIGQISSEVPQNLSASRPQDRQFILSSKKLLLSDSGFYLCACWVGAVTEAFFGQGTRLTVV.

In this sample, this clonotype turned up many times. CDR3: CASGDRALETQYF. CDR3 nucleotide sequence: TGTGCCAGCGGGGACAGGGCTCTTGAGACCCAGTACTTC. The rearrangement uses TRBV9 and TRBJ2-5; 9 nucleotides line up with TRBD1. Germline assignment: CDR1 SGDLS and CDR2 YYNGEE. CDR3 length: 13 amino acids. With 7 bases clipped from V and 5 bases from J, the junction kept 6 bases outside the gene matches.

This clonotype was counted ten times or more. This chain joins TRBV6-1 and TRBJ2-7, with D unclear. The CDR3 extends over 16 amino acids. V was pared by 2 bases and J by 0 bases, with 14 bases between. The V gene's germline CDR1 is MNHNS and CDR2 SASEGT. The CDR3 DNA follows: TGTGCCAGCAGTGAAAGAGTCGGCAGATTCTCCTACGAGCAGTACTTC. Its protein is CASSERVGRFSYEQYF.

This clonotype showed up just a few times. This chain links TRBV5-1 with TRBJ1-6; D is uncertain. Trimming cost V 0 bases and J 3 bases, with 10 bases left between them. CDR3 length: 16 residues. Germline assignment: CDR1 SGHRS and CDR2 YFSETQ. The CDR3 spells CASSLAGVRYNSPLHF. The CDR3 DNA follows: TGCGCCAGCAGCTTGGCCGGGGTCCGCTATAATTCACCCCTCCACTTT.

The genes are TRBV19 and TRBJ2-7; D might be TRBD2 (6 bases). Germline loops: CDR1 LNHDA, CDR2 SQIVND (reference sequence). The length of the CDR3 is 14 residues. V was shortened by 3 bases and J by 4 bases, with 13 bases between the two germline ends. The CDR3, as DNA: TGTGCCAGTAGTATGGACGGGAGTCTTTACGAGCAGTACTTC. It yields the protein CASSMDGSLYEQYF.

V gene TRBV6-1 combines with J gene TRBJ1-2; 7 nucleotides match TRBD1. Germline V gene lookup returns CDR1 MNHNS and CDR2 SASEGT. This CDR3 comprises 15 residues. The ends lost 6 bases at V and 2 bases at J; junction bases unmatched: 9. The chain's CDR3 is CASSHPRGQNYGYTF. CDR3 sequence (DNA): TGTGCCAGCAGCCACCCGCGGGGACAGAACTATGGCTACACCTTC.

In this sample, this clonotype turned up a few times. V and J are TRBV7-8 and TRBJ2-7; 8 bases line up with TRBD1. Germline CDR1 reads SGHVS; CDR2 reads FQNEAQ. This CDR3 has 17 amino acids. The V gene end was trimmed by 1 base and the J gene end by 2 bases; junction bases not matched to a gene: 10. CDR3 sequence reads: CASSLGRSGQVTYEQYF. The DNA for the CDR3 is TGTGCCAGCAGCTTAGGACGTTCGGGACAGGTAACCTACGAGCAGTACTTC.

This chain's CDR3 is CASRGGSGTRDEQYF. DNA of the CDR3: TGTGCCAGCCGGGGGGGCTCCGGGACTCGAGACGAGCAGTACTTC. The V gene is TRBV28, the J gene TRBJ2-7; 8 bases match TRBD2. The CDR3 totals 15 residues. Unmatched junction bases numbered 14, after V lost 8 bases and J lost 5 bases. Germline CDR1 and CDR2: MDHEN and SYDVKM.